This T cell receptor beta chain originates from a study of early T cells in non-severe SARS-CoV-2 infection. Study-wide results and limits: VDJdb matches were skewed toward anti-spike CD8 T cell responses.

A note on this clonotype: The antigen is unknown.

TCRdb called the 5' RACE reads again in MiXCR, with one record for every CDR3 protein. The sample carries some 50,000 distinct CDR3 sequences, 8.5% to 10% recorded once. Looked up from germline, CDR1 is SEHNR and CDR2 is FQNEAQ (reference sequence). With 5 bases removed from V and 1 base from J, the gap between germline ends came to 12 bases. This CDR3 is 14 amino acids long. Material: whole blood, obtained at baseline. The sequence was collected from an adult who was a healthcare worker with PCR-confirmed SARS-CoV-2 infection or an uninfected control (not recorded which). The V call is TRBV7-9, the J call TRBJ2-7; a weak D match, TRBD1 (5 bases). The CDR3 sequence is CASSPTVESYEQYF. The CDR3 DNA sequence: TGTGCCAGCAGCCCGACAGTAGAATCCTACGAGCAGTACTTC.